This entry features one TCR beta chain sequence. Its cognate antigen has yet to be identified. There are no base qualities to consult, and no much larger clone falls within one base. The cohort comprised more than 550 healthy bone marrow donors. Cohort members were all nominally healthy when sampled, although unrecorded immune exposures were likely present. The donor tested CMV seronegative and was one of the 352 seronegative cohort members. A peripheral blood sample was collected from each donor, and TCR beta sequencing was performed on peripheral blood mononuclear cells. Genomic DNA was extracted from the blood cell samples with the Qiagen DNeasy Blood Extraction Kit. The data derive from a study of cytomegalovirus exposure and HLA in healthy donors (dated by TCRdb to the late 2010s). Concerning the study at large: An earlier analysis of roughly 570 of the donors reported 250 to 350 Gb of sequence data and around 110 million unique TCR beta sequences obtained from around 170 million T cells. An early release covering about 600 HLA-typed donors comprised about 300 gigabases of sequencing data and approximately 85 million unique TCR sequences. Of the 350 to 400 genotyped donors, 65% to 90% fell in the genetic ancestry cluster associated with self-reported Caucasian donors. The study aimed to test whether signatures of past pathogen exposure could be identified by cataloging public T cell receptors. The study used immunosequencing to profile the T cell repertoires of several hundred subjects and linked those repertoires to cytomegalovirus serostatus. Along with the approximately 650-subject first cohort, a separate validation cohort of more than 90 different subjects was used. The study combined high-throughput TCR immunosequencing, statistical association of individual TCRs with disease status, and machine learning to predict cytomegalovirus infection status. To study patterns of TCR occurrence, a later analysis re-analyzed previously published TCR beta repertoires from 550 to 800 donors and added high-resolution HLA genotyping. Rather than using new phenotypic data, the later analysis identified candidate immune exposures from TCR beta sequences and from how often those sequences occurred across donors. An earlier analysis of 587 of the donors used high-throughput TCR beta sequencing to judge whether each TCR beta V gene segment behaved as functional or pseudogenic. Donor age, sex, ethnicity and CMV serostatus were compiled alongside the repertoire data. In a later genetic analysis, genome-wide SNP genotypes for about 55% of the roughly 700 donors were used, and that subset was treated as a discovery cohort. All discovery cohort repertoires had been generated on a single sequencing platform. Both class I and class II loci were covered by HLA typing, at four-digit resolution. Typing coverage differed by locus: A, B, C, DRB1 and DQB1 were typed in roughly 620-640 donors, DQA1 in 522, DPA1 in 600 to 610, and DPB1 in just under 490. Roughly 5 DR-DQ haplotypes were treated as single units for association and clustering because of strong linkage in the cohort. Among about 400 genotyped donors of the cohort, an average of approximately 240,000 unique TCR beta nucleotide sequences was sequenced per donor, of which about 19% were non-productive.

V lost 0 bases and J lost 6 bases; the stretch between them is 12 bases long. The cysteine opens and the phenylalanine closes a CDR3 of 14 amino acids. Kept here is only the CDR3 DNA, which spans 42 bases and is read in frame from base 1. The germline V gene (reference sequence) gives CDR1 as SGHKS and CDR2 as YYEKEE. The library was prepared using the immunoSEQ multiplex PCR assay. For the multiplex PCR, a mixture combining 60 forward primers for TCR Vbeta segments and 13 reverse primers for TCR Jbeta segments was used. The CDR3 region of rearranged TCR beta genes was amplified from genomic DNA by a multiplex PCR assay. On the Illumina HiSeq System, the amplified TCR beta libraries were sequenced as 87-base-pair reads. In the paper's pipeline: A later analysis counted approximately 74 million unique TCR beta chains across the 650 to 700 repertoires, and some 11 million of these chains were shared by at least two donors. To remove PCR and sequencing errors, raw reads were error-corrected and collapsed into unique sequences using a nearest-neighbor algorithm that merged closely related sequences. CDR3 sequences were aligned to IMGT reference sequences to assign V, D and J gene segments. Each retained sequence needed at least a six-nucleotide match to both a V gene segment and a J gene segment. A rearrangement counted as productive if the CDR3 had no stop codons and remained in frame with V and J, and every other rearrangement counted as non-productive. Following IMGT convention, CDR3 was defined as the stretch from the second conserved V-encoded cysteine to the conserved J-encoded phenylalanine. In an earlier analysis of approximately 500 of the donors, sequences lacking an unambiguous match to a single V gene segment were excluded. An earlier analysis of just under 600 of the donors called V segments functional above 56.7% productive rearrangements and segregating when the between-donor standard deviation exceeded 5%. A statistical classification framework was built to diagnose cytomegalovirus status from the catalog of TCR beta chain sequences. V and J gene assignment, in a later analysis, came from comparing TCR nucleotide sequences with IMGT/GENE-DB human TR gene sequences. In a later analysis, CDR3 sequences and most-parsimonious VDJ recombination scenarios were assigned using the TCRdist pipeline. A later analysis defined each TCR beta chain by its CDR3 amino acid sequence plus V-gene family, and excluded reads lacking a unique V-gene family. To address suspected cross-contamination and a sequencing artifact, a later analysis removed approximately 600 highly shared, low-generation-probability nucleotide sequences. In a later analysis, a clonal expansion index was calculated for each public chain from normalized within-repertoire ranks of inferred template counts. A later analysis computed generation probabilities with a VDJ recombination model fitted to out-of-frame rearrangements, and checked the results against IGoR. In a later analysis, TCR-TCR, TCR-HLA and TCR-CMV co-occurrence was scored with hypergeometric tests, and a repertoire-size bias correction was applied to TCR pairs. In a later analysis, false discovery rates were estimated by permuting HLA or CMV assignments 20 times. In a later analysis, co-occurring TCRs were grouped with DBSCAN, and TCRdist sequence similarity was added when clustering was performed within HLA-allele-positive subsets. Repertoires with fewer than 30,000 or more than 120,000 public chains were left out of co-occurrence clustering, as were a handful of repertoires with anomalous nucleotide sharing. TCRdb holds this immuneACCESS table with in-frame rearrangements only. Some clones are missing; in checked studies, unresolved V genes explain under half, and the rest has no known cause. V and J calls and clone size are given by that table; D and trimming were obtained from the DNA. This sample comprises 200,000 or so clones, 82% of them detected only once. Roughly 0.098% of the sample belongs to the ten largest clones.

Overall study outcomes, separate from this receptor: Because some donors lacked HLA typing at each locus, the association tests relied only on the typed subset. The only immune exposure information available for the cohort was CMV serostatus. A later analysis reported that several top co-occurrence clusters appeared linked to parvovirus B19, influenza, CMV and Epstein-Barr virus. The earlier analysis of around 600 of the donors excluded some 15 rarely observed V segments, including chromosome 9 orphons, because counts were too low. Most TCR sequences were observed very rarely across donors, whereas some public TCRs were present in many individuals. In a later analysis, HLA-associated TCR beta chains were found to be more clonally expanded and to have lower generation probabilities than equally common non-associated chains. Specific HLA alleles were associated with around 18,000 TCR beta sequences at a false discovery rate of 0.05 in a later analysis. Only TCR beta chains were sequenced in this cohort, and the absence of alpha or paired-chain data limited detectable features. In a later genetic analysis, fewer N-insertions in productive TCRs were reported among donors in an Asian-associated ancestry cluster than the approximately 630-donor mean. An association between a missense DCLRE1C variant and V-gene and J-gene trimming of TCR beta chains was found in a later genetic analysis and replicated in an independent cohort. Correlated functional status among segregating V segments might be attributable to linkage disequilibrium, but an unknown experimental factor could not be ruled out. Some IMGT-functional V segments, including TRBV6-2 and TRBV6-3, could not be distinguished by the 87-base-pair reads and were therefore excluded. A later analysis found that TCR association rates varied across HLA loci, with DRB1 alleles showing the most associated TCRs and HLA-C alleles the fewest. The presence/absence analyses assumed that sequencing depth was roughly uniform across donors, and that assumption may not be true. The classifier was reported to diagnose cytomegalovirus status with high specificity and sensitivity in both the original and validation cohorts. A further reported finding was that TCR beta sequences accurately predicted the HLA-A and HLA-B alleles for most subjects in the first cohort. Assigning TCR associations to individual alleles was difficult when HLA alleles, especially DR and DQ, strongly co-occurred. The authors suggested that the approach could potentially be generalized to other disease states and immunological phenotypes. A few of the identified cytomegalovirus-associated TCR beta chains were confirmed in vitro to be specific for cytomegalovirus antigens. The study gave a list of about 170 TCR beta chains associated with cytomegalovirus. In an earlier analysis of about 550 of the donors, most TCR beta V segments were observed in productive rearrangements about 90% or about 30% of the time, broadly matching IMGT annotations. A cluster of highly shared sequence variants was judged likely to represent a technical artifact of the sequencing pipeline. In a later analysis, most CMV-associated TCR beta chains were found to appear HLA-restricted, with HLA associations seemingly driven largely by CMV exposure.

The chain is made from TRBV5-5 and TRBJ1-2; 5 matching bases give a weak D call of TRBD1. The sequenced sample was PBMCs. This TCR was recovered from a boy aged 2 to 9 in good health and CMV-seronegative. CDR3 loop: CASSLASRADGYTF. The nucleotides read TGTGCCAGCAGCTTGGCCTCCAGGGCGGATGGCTACACCTTC.